The clone carrying this T cell receptor beta chain was seen ten or more times. As yet, its antigen is unknown. This entry belongs to a study of blood T cells in healthy people across ages. Study results and limitations: Older age went with lower TCR beta diversity per million T cells, in a roughly linear way. The percentage of naive T cells correlated strongly with TCR beta diversity. Compared with aged donors, long-lived donors showed fewer expanded clones, suggesting selection.

With 7 bases clipped from V and 4 bases from J, the junction kept 5 bases outside the gene matches. Germline V CDR1 and CDR2: SQVTM, ANQGSEA. The CDR3 runs 13 residues. For the second PCR, which ran for about 6 to 11 cycles, a sample-barcoded 5' primer and a J-beta primer mix were used. TCRdb redid the calling of the 5' RACE reads with MiXCR, one entry per CDR3 protein. The sample lists hundreds of thousands of distinct CDR3 sequences; roughly 60% were seen once. This TCR was sampled from a man aged 25-40 years in good health. The sample was blood. The V and J genes are TRBV29-1 and TRBJ2-7; 12 bases align to TRBD1. In DNA form, the CDR3 reads TGCAGCGCCGGGGACAGGGGGCAATACGAGCAGTACTTC. Its protein product is CSAGDRGQYEQYF.